This passage covers 25 T cell receptor beta chains from one sample sequenced in a study of shared clonotypes between healthy human individuals. Sequencing used immunoSEQ multiplex PCR; TCRdb keeps in-frame clones, though not all of them. The table records around 2,000,000 clones, 85% to 95% of them present only once. The sample was naive CD4+ T cells sorted from blood. Sample subset: CD45RA+ positively selected. These receptors were taken from a young man in good health.

The gene calls are TRBV6-6 and TRBJ1-1; D perhaps matches TRBD1 (6 bases). This CDR3 has 13 residues. Trimming stripped 6 bases from V and 4 bases from J, with 12 bases between. Germline values: CDR1 MNHNY, CDR2 SVGAGI (reference sequence). CDR3 in amino acids: CASSLDRTTEAFF. The CDR3 DNA reads TGTGCCAGCAGCCTTGACAGGACCACTGAAGCTTTCTTT.

With regard to this clone: The same CDR3 can be traced to other DNA sequences in this sample. This chain joins TRBV18 and TRBJ1-1; D not resolved. Per the germline V gene, CDR1 is KGHSH and CDR2 is LQKENI. The CDR3 extends over 13 amino acids. Trimming removed 5 bases from V and 2 bases from J, with 9 bases in between. DNA for the CDR3: TGTGCCAGCTCATCGGGTCTAAACACTGAAGCTTTCTTT. It translates to CASSSGLNTEAFF. The full variable domain, rest sourced from reference TRBV18 and TRBJ1-1, is NAGVMQNPRHLVRRRGQEARLRCSPMKGHSHVYWYRQLPEEGLKFMVYLQKENIIDESGMPKERFSAEFPKEGPSILRIQQVVRGDSAAYFCASSSGLNTEAFFGQGTRLTVV.

CDR3: CASSLNRGTEAFF. CDR3 nucleotides: TGTGCCAGCAGTCTAAACAGGGGAACTGAAGCTTTCTTT. The chain combines TRBV14 with TRBJ1-1, with TRBD1 matching over 7 bases. J lost 5 bases, V lost 6 bases, and 6 bases had no gene match. The CDR3 loop spans 13 amino acids. CDR1 is SGHDN and CDR2 is FVKESK in the germline V gene.

This chain joins TRBV7-2 and TRBJ1-4; no definite D call. V gave up 5 bases and J gave up 8 bases, with 12 bases separating them. The CDR3 sequence is 13 residues long. Germline CDR1 SGHTA, CDR2 FQGNSA. The CDR3, as DNA: TGTGCCAGCAGCCTTTTCCGGGAAGAAAAACTGTTTTTT. This translates into CASSLFREEKLFF.

Notes on this clone: A junction boundary mismatches the germline segment, possibly from a read error. The rearrangement joins TRBV28 to TRBJ1-5; TRBD1 matches 8 bases. In germline, CDR1 is MDHEN, CDR2 SYDVKM. The CDR3 extends over 16 amino acids. The DNA for the CDR3 is TGCGCCAGCAGCCAAGAACCAGGACAGGGAAATCAGCCCCAGCATTTT. Protein sequence: CASSQEPGQGNQPQHF.

This chain links TRBV5-1 with TRBJ1-1; D ambiguous. The CDR3 has 15 amino acids. Germline CDR1 is SGHRS and CDR2 is YFSETQ. Trimming took 1 base from V and 6 from J, leaving 16 bases between them. The CDR3 nucleotides read TGCGCCAGCAGCTTGCGGCTTGGGCAGGTCTCTGAAGCTTTCTTT. Its translation is CASSLRLGQVSEAFF.

The CDR3 region is CASSHALSGEKLFF. The CDR3 DNA sequence: TGCGCCAGCAGCCATGCCCTGAGTGGCGAAAAACTGTTTTTT. The chain links TRBV4-1 to TRBJ1-4; D is unresolved. CDR1 MGHRA and CDR2 YSYEKL come from the germline V gene. This CDR3 comprises 14 residues. With 3 bases removed from V and 8 bases from J, the gap between germline ends came to 13 bases.

This clone has more than one count but fewer than ten. The chain joins TRBV10-3 to TRBJ1-5; D is unclear. The germline gives CDR1 ENHRY, CDR2 SYGVKD. The V gene lost 3 bases and the J gene lost 8 bases, with 11 bases spanning the gap. This CDR3 is built from 13 residues. CDR3: CAISEAPREPQHF. For the CDR3, the DNA is TGTGCCATCAGTGAAGCCCCAAGGGAGCCCCAGCATTTT.

This chain links TRBV4-1 with TRBJ2-7; 7 bases fit TRBD1. Germline CDR1 and CDR2: MGHRA and YSYEKL. The CDR3 runs to 15 residues. The V gene end was trimmed by 1 base and the J gene end by 5 bases; junction bases not matched to a gene: 8. The CDR3 DNA is TGCGCCAGCAGCCAAGTGGACAGGTTTTCCCACGAGCAGTACTTC. This encodes CASSQVDRFSHEQYF.

This chain connects TRBV5-1 to TRBJ1-2; D possibly corresponds to TRBD1 (5 bases). Germline-derived CDR1 and CDR2 are SGHRS and YFSETQ. Trimming took 0 bases from V and 2 from J, leaving 11 bases between them. This CDR3 region has 15 residues. CDR3 in amino acids: CASSLGSTANYGYTF. For the CDR3, the DNA is TGCGCCAGCAGCTTGGGGTCGACAGCAAACTATGGCTACACCTTC.

The chain couples TRBV5-1 to TRBJ1-1, with 9 bases that match TRBD1. V lost 5 bases and J lost 6; bases outside the gene matches: 5. This CDR3 contains 13 residues. CDR1 is SGHRS and CDR2 is YFSETQ in the germline V gene. CDR3 residues: CASRGQGLAEAFF. DNA of the CDR3: TGCGCCAGCAGGGGACAGGGCTTAGCTGAAGCTTTCTTT.

The chain employs TRBV5-4 and TRBJ2-5; D is possibly TRBD2 (6 bases). Germline V gene lookup returns CDR1 SGHNT and CDR2 YYREEE (reference sequence). CDR3 length: 15 amino acids. Trimming took off 4 bases at V and 7 bases at J, with 20 bases between the two ends. The CDR3 reads CASSPPGPRGGTQYF. In DNA, the CDR3 is TGTGCCAGCAGCCCCCCGGGGCCTAGGGGAGGGACCCAGTACTTC. Complete variable domain (other parts from reference TRBV5-4 and TRBJ2-5): ETGVTQSPTHLIKTRGQQVTLRCSSQSGHNTVSWYQQALGQGPQFIFQYYREEENGRGNFPPRFSGLQFPNYSSELNVNALELDDSALYLCASSPPGPRGGTQYFGPGTRLLVL.

This chain joins TRBV25-1 and TRBJ1-1, with TRBD1 matching 9 bases. The ends lost 1 base at V and 1 base at J; junction bases unmatched: 1. Germline CDR1 is MGHDK and CDR2 is SYGVNS. This CDR3 region has 15 residues. Written as DNA, the CDR3 is TGTGCCAGCAGTGAATGGGGACAGGGGAACACTGAAGCTTTCTTT. It translates to CASSEWGQGNTEAFF.

The V call is TRBV11-2, the J call TRBJ2-1, with D maybe TRBD2 (6 bases). V lost 5 bases and J 8 bases, leaving 16 bases between the germline ends. CDR1 is SGHAT and CDR2 is FQNNGV in the germline V gene. The CDR3 loop spans 14 amino acids. CDR3 sequence (DNA): TGTGCCAGCAGCGGGGGGACGGGTATCGATGAGCAGTTCTTC. It encodes CASSGGTGIDEQFF.

The chain links TRBV11-3 to TRBJ2-7; 12 bases are shared with TRBD1. The V segment lost 2 bases and the J segment 5 bases; nucleotides outside the gene matches: 4. The CDR3 has 15 amino acids. Germline CDR1 reads SGHNT; CDR2 reads YENEEA. This CDR3 is CASSLSGTGGNEQYF. DNA of the CDR3: TGTGCCAGCAGCTTATCCGGGACAGGGGGCAACGAGCAGTACTTC.

The genes are TRBV10-3 and TRBJ1-1; TRBD1 matches 10 bases. The J segment lost 4 bases and the V segment lost 4 bases, leaving 9 bases of the junction unmatched. This CDR3 region has 16 residues. CDR1 and CDR2 from the germline V gene are ENHRY and SYGVKD. CDR3 in amino acids: CAISVPGTGVGTEAFF. As DNA, the CDR3 is TGTGCCATCAGTGTGCCCGGGACAGGGGTGGGCACTGAAGCTTTCTTT.

The V gene is TRBV2, the J gene TRBJ1-1, with 9 bases fitting TRBD1. CDR1 and CDR2 (germline): SNHLY, FYNNEI. The junction had 18 bases not matched to a gene; V was cut back by 6 bases and J by 7 bases. The length of the CDR3 is 17 residues. CDR3 coding DNA: TGTGCCAGCAGAGGTGGGGGACAGGGACTTTCGTGGGGTGAAGCTTTCTTT. Its translation is CASRGGGQGLSWGEAFF.

The chain recombines TRBV10-3 with TRBJ2-3; 9 nucleotides agree with TRBD2. The CDR3 covers 15 residues. J gave up 3 bases and V 5 bases, and 6 bases lay outside the gene matches. Germline CDR1 reads ENHRY; CDR2 reads SYGVKD. The DNA for the CDR3 is TGTGCCATCAGTACCGGGACTAGCAATACAGATACGCAGTATTTT. Its translation is CAISTGTSNTDTQYF.

This rearrangement joins TRBV10-3 to TRBJ2-7, with 7 bases fitting TRBD2. V lost 2 bases to trimming and J lost 2 bases; unmatched junction nucleotides: 6. Germline values: CDR1 ENHRY, CDR2 SYGVKD. This CDR3 region has 15 residues. CDR3 in DNA: TGTGCCATCAGTGAGAGGGCTAGCGGAACCTACGAGCAGTACTTC. This translates into CAISERASGTYEQYF.

The chain is built from TRBV29-1 and TRBJ2-3, with 8 bases matching TRBD1. The V gene end was trimmed by 1 base and the J gene end by 6 bases; junction bases not matched to a gene: 3. The CDR3 consists of 13 residues. Germline V gives CDR1 SQVTM, CDR2 ANQGSEA. CDR3 protein: CSVEGNRGDTQYF. CDR3 sequence (DNA): TGCAGCGTTGAAGGAAACAGGGGGGATACGCAGTATTTT.

This sequence joins TRBV9 and TRBJ2-1; 8 positions match TRBD2. The CDR3 contains 16 residues. Germline V gene lookup returns CDR1 SGDLS and CDR2 YYNGEE. Losses at the gene ends were 10 bases for V and 5 bases for J; bases not matched to a gene: 17. Here the CDR3 DNA reads TGTGCCGGAGGAAGGAGCGGGAGCCGTAATGACAATGAGCAGTTCTTC. It is translated as CAGGRSGSRNDNEQFF.

The CDR3 sequence: CASRPTLNTEAFF. The CDR3 DNA reads TGCGCCAGCAGACCCACACTGAACACTGAAGCTTTCTTT. J is TRBJ1-1 and V is TRBV10-1; D not certain. Per germline, CDR1 WNHNN and CDR2 SYGVQD (reference sequence). This CDR3 comprises 13 residues. Trimming left V 6 bases short and J 0 bases short, with 8 bases between.

The chain links TRBV5-6 to TRBJ2-3, with 9 bases lining up with TRBD1. The CDR3 runs to 16 residues. J was trimmed by 6 bases and V by 3 bases; bases with no gene match: 11. Germline V gene lookup returns CDR1 SGHDT and CDR2 YYEEEE. The CDR3, as DNA: TGTGCCAGCAGCTACCTCGGACAGGGGCGAGAGGATACGCAGTATTTT. Protein: CASSYLGQGREDTQYF.

The chain employs TRBV9 and TRBJ2-1; the D is unclear. The CDR3 is 17 residues long. Per germline, CDR1 SGDLS and CDR2 YYNGEE. The ends were cut back, 5 bases at V and 2 bases at J, with 20 bases in the middle. The CDR3 DNA sequence: TGTGCCAGCAGTCCTTCGACGGTTTTAACCCCCTACAATGAGCAGTTCTTC. It yields the protein CASSPSTVLTPYNEQFF.

J is TRBJ2-7 and V is TRBV5-1; weak D call: TRBD1 (6 bases). CDR1 is SGHRS and CDR2 is YFSETQ in the germline V gene. The CDR3 totals 15 residues. Trimming cost V 4 bases and J 3 bases, with 17 bases left between them. The chain's CDR3 is CASSPTNTQGYEQYF. In DNA, the CDR3 is TGCGCCAGCAGCCCGACCAACACACAGGGCTACGAGCAGTACTTC.